What follows are 4 T cell receptor beta chains derived from one specimen sequenced in a study of T cells after posttransplantation cyclophosphamide. Repertoires were generated with immunoSEQ multiplex PCR, while TCRdb's copy carries only in-frame clones and drops some. In total the sample includes approximately 25,000 clones, none of them seen once. Busulfan-fludarabine conditioning, marrow transplant, and cyclophosphamide on days +3 and +4 were administered. The specimen was PBMCs, collected after allogeneic stem cell transplant with posttransplant cyclophosphamide. The receptor set was obtained from a male patient in his late teens or twenties who received an allogeneic stem cell transplant from a related donor, was CMV-positive, and had no GVHD. Some T cells may arise from the graft donor.

This clone was counted many times. V gene TRBV28 combines with J gene TRBJ2-1; D might be TRBD1 (5 bases). With 8 bases removed from V and 6 bases from J, the gap between germline ends came to 20 bases. The V gene's germline CDR1 is MDHEN and CDR2 SYDVKM. The CDR3 has 15 residues. The CDR3 is CASPPPGYLVNEQFF. The CDR3 DNA follows: TGTGCCAGCCCTCCTCCAGGGTATCTGGTCAATGAGCAGTTCTTC.

This clone was observed at least ten times. The chain has TRBV28 and TRBJ2-7; TRBD1 agrees at 8 bases. Per the germline V gene, CDR1 is MDHEN and CDR2 is SYDVKM. This CDR3 comprises 16 residues. The V gene end was trimmed by 5 bases and the J gene end by 2 bases; junction bases not matched to a gene: 11. Here the CDR3 DNA reads TGTGCCAGCAGTACAGCCAGGGGGCGTGTGGCCTACGAGCAGTACTTC. Its protein is CASSTARGRVAYEQYF.

This clone occurred many times. The V call is TRBV6-5, the J call TRBJ2-3, with D maybe TRBD2 (5 bases). This CDR3 is built from 14 residues. Germline CDR1 and CDR2: MNHEY and SVGAGI. V gave up 0 bases and J gave up 2 bases, with 6 bases separating them. This CDR3 is CASSYSRDTDTQYF. The CDR3 DNA reads TGTGCCAGCAGTTACTCTCGGGACACAGATACGCAGTATTTT.

There are many counts of this clone. The rearrangement links TRBV1 to TRBJ1-5; the table's D call of TRBD1 was not tested on the DNA. TRBV1 constitutes a pseudogene. The CDR3 sequence is 16 residues long. This CDR3 reads CTSSHRGDRGGQPQHF. The CDR3 region has the DNA TGCACCAGCAGCCATCGAGGGGACAGGGGAGGTCAGCCCCAGCATTTT.